This entry lists 18 T cell receptor beta chains sequenced from one sample in a study of shared clonotypes between healthy human individuals. Libraries were prepared by immunoSEQ multiplex PCR; TCRdb keeps only in-frame clonotypes and omits some of them. The sample has hundreds of thousands of clones, about 74% seen once. Sequencing was carried out using memory CD4+ T cells sorted from blood. Subset given: CD45RA-negative fraction. All receptors derive from a woman in her 30s in good health.

This clone was recorded only once. The CDR3 is CASSQGRISSYNEQFF. The CDR3 coding sequence is TGCGCCAGCAGCCAGGGCCGTATCAGCTCCTACAATGAGCAGTTCTTC. This chain joins TRBV4-1 and TRBJ2-1, with D uncertain. Germline V lookup: CDR1 MGHRA, CDR2 YSYEKL. The V gene lost 3 bases and the J gene lost 0 bases, with 12 bases spanning the gap. The CDR3 sequence is 16 residues long.

This sequence joins TRBV6-6 and TRBJ2-7, with D tentatively TRBD2 (6 bases). CDR3 length: 14 residues. Germline V gives CDR1 MNHNY, CDR2 SVGAGI (reference sequence). Trimming pared 0 bases from V and 6 bases from J, leaving 12 bases between. The CDR3 DNA sequence: TGTGCCAGCAGTTACTCGAATTTCGGGAGCGAGCAGTACTTC. Amino acids: CASSYSNFGSEQYF.

This chain links TRBV28 with TRBJ1-2; perhaps TRBD1 as D (5 bases). The ends were cut back, 3 bases at V and 2 bases at J, with 19 bases in the middle. Per germline, CDR1 MDHEN and CDR2 SYDVKM. This CDR3 region has 17 residues. The CDR3 region is CASSFLLLARVNYGYTF. As DNA, the CDR3 is TGTGCCAGCAGTTTCCTTCTTCTCGCCAGGGTAAACTATGGCTACACCTTC.

The chain employs TRBV2 and TRBJ2-7; 8 bases align to TRBD2. Trimming took 6 bases from V and 6 from J; bases not matched to a gene: 4. Per the germline V gene, CDR1 is SNHLY and CDR2 is FYNNEI. The CDR3 is 12 amino acids. This CDR3 is CASSPAGVEQYF. The CDR3 coding sequence is TGTGCCAGCAGCCCAGCGGGAGTCGAGCAGTACTTC.

The chain carries TRBV28 and TRBJ1-1; D is uncertain. The CDR3 has 13 amino acids. CDR1 and CDR2 from the germline V gene are MDHEN and SYDVKM. V lost 2 bases, J lost 1 base, and 5 bases lay in between. The CDR3 region is CASSLTRNTEAFF. In DNA, the CDR3 is TGTGCCAGCAGTTTAACCAGGAACACTGAAGCTTTCTTT.

The V call is TRBV4-1, the J call TRBJ1-5, with TRBD1 matching over 8 bases. Germline CDR1 reads MGHRA; CDR2 reads YSYEKL. This CDR3 contains 15 residues. The V gene end was trimmed by 3 bases and the J gene end by 5 bases; junction bases not matched to a gene: 6. CDR3 protein: CASSQTQGEHQPQHF. The CDR3 DNA follows: TGCGCCAGCAGCCAGACACAGGGGGAGCATCAGCCCCAGCATTTT.

This chain joins TRBV5-5 and TRBJ2-5, with 10 bases identical to TRBD1. The CDR3 is 16 residues long. Germline assignment: CDR1 SGHKS and CDR2 YYEKEE (reference sequence). Unmatched junction bases numbered 8, after V lost 2 bases and J lost 4 bases. The CDR3 DNA reads TGTGCCAGCAGCTTCCCCGGACAGGGGGAAACAGAGACCCAGTACTTC. This translates into CASSFPGQGETETQYF.

The chain has TRBV6-6 and TRBJ2-2; 9 nucleotides line up with TRBD2. The V gene end was trimmed by 7 bases and the J gene end by 5 bases; junction bases not matched to a gene: 5. This CDR3 spans 14 amino acids. The germline V gene encodes CDR1 MNHNY and CDR2 SVGAGI (reference sequence). As DNA, the CDR3 is TGTGCCAGCAAGGGACTAGCTGAGACCGGGGAGCTGTTTTTT. It specifies CASKGLAETGELFF.

This rearrangement joins TRBV29-1 to TRBJ2-3; no clear D. The V gene lost 3 bases and the J gene lost 2 bases, with 9 bases spanning the gap. Germline V gene data show CDR1 as SQVTM and CDR2 as ANQGSEA. The CDR3 is made up of 13 amino acids. The CDR3 DNA reads TGCAGCGTTGAGCCCTCATACACAGATACGCAGTATTTT. This codes for CSVEPSYTDTQYF.

The J gene is TRBJ2-7, the V gene TRBV6-1; D is perhaps TRBD1 (6 bases). The CDR3 loop spans 17 amino acids. The ends were cut back, 6 bases at V and 2 bases at J, with 23 bases in the middle. Germline CDR1 and CDR2: MNHNS and SASEGT. The CDR3 coding sequence is TGTGCCAGCAGGGAACCCATCCCGGGACACGGGCCCTACGAGCAGTACTTC. Residues: CASREPIPGHGPYEQYF.

CDR3 nucleotides: TGCAGCGTTGAAGGTGGGACACTCCGGGAGACCCAGTACTTC. Amino acids: CSVEGGTLRETQYF. J is TRBJ2-5 and V is TRBV29-1, with D maybe TRBD1 (6 bases). The V and J ends lost 1 base and 5 bases respectively, with 14 bases between them. Germline CDR1 and CDR2: SQVTM and ANQGSEA. This CDR3 is 14 amino acids long.

Only a few counts were recorded for this clone. This sequence joins TRBV5-1 and TRBJ2-5; D possibly uses TRBD1 or TRBD2 (5 bases each). There are 17 residues in the CDR3. Per germline, CDR1 SGHRS and CDR2 YFSETQ. Trimming left V 4 bases short and J 2 bases short, with 21 bases between. DNA for the CDR3: TGCGCCAGCAGCCAACCTTTGGGGGATACGATACAAGAGACCCAGTACTTC. Its translation: CASSQPLGDTIQETQYF.

The chain couples TRBV2 to TRBJ2-1, with TRBD1 matching 7 bases. With V trimmed by 6 bases and J by 2 bases, 4 bases remained unmatched. The CDR3 consists of 14 residues. Per the germline V gene, CDR1 is SNHLY and CDR2 is FYNNEI. CDR3 amino acids: CASRRDSPYNEQFF. The CDR3 DNA sequence: TGTGCCAGCAGAAGGGACAGTCCCTACAATGAGCAGTTCTTC.

The chain employs TRBV6-5 and TRBJ1-3, with 8 bases that match TRBD1. The J segment lost 4 bases and the V segment lost 6 bases, leaving 5 bases of the junction unmatched. CDR3 length equals 14 residues. Germline V gene data show CDR1 as MNHEY and CDR2 as SVGAGI. This chain's CDR3 is CASRPGTGGNTIYF. In DNA, the CDR3 is TGTGCCAGCAGACCCGGGACAGGCGGAAACACCATATATTTT.

The chain has TRBV27 and TRBJ1-3, with 7 bases matching TRBD1. CDR1 and CDR2 (germline): MNHEY, SMNVEV (reference sequence). CDR3 length: 17 residues. V was pared by 1 base and J by 2 bases, with 8 bases of the junction left unmatched. Written as DNA, the CDR3 is TGTGCCAGCAGTTTATGGGGTAAGGGGACAGCTGGAAACACCATATATTTT. Translation: CASSLWGKGTAGNTIYF.

This clone was recorded once. The rearrangement joins TRBV15 to TRBJ2-5, with D unresolved. Germline CDR1 reads LNHNV; CDR2 reads YYDKDF (reference sequence). Trimming took off 1 base at V and 1 base at J, with 7 bases between the two ends. The CDR3 spans 14 residues. The CDR3 loop reads CATSRGGSQETQYF. The DNA of the CDR3 is TGTGCCACCAGCAGAGGAGGCAGCCAAGAGACCCAGTACTTC.

This clone has more than one count but fewer than ten. The gene calls are TRBV10-3 and TRBJ1-2; 9 nucleotides line up with TRBD1. The trim removed 6 bases at V and 5 bases at J, leaving 4 bases unmatched. Germline-derived CDR1 and CDR2 are ENHRY and SYGVKD. The CDR3 has 13 residues. This chain's CDR3 is CAISSGTGYGYTF. The CDR3 nucleotides are TGTGCCATCAGCTCCGGGACAGGGTATGGCTACACCTTC.

The genes are TRBV27 and TRBJ2-7, with 11 bases matching TRBD2. The trim removed 8 bases at V and 3 bases at J, leaving 6 bases unmatched. Germline CDR1 MNHEY, CDR2 SMNVEV (reference sequence). The CDR3 runs 14 residues. The CDR3 region is CASGGTSGNYEQYF. CDR3 sequence (DNA): TGTGCCAGCGGGGGGACTAGCGGTAACTACGAGCAGTACTTC.